These 20 T cell receptor beta chains share one sample of origin, sequenced in a study of cytomegalovirus exposure and HLA in healthy donors. Only in-frame clones appear in the TCRdb table, and some are missing; sequencing was by immunoSEQ multiplex PCR. The sample lists roughly 56,000 clones, about 91% occurring once. Material: PBMCs. The receptors originated from a woman aged 25 to 39 in good health and CMV-seronegative.

The chain employs TRBV9 and TRBJ2-5, with TRBD1 as a possible D gene (6 bases). The CDR3 consists of 15 residues. The V gene's germline CDR1 is SGDLS and CDR2 YYNGEE. Trimming cost V 3 bases and J 1 base, with 13 bases left between them. The CDR3 reads CASSDPGQLQETQYF. CDR3 nucleotides: TGTGCCAGCAGCGACCCAGGACAGCTCCAAGAGACCCAGTACTTC.

The chain employs TRBV4-1 and TRBJ1-1; D remains ambiguous. Germline V gives CDR1 MGHRA, CDR2 YSYEKL. The CDR3 contains 16 residues. Trimming shortened V by 5 bases and J by 2 bases, and 18 bases separated the two germline ends. CDR3 DNA sequence: TGCGCCAGCAGCTCCGTAGCGAGACATCTTAACACTGAAGCTTTCTTT. Translation: CASSSVARHLNTEAFF.

This clone was seen a few times. This chain uses TRBV19 with TRBJ1-5, with D perhaps TRBD1 (5 bases). CDR1 is LNHDA, CDR2 SQIVND, per germline (reference sequence). The V end lost 5 bases, the J end lost 7 bases, and 15 bases lay between the germline ends. This CDR3 is built from 14 residues. The CDR3 region is CASSVSGFGQPQHF. The CDR3 bases are TGTGCCAGTAGTGTATCAGGGTTTGGGCAGCCCCAGCATTTT. Full variable domain (outside the CDR3, taken from reference TRBV19 and TRBJ1-5): DGGITQSPKYLFRKEGQNVTLSCEQNLNHDAMYWYRQDPGQGLRLIYYSQIVNDFQKGDIAEGYSVSREKKESFPLTVTSAQKNPTAFYLCASSVSGFGQPQHFGDGTRLSIL.

This rearrangement joins TRBV28 to TRBJ2-7, with D uncertain. CDR1 is MDHEN and CDR2 is SYDVKM in the germline V gene. V gave up 2 bases and J gave up 4 bases, with 9 bases separating them. This CDR3 spans 13 amino acids. CDR3 DNA sequence: TGTGCCAGCAGTTTACAGGCTTTGTACGAGCAGTACTTC. This encodes CASSLQALYEQYF.

This chain links TRBV5-1 with TRBJ2-7; tentative D call: TRBD1 (6 bases). V shed 0 bases and J shed 6 bases, with 13 bases lying between them. CDR1 and CDR2 (germline): SGHRS, YFSETQ. The CDR3 loop spans 14 amino acids. CDR3 protein: CASSLERQGLEQYF. CDR3 coding DNA: TGCGCCAGCAGCTTGGAACGGCAGGGGCTCGAGCAGTACTTC.

The rearrangement joins TRBV5-5 to TRBJ2-5; 12 positions agree with TRBD2. CDR3 length: 15 amino acids. Germline assignment: CDR1 SGHKS and CDR2 YYEKEE (reference sequence). The V segment lost 4 bases and the J segment 4 bases; nucleotides outside the gene matches: 5. Written as DNA, the CDR3 is TGTGCCAGCAGCACGACTAGCGGGAGTAGAGAGACCCAGTACTTC. Translated, it gives CASSTTSGSRETQYF.

The chain joins TRBV9 to TRBJ2-1; 7 nucleotides align to TRBD2. V trimming: 0 bases; J trimming: 7 bases; junction bases outside the gene matches: 4. The CDR3 is 14 residues long. Germline values: CDR1 SGDLS, CDR2 YYNGEE. CDR3 protein: CASSVDSGINEQFF. The CDR3 nucleotides are TGTGCCAGCAGCGTAGACAGCGGGATAAATGAGCAGTTCTTC.

V is TRBV11-2 and J is TRBJ2-7, with D perhaps TRBD2 (5 bases). The CDR3 runs 13 residues. From germline, CDR1 is SGHAT and CDR2 FQNNGV. Trimming pared 8 bases from V and 5 bases from J, leaving 16 bases between. CDR3 nucleotide sequence: TGTGCCAGCGGAGATCTCGGTAGCGACGAGCAGTACTTC. Its protein is CASGDLGSDEQYF.

V and J are TRBV9 and TRBJ1-1; unclear D gene. V lost 0 bases and J lost 1, with 10 bases in between. Germline V gene sequence: CDR1 SGDLS, CDR2 YYNGEE. The CDR3 runs to 15 residues. CDR3 in DNA: TGTGCCAGCAGCGTAGATCGAGGAGCGAACACTGAAGCTTTCTTT. This gives the protein CASSVDRGANTEAFF.

The chain carries TRBV5-1 and TRBJ1-1; a weak D match, TRBD1 (5 bases). Trimming left V 7 bases short and J 3 bases short, with 16 bases between. The germline CDR1 and CDR2 sequences are SGHRS and YFSETQ. The CDR3 extends over 14 amino acids. CDR3 in amino acids: CASSPVGADTEAFF. The CDR3 coding sequence is TGCGCCAGCTCTCCTGTTGGGGCGGACACTGAAGCTTTCTTT.

The chain combines TRBV29-1 with TRBJ1-4; D gene unclear. Between the trimmed V and J ends, which lost 4 bases and 2 bases, there was a span of 8 bases. CDR3 size: 13 residues. Germline values: CDR1 SQVTM, CDR2 ANQGSEA. In nucleotides, the CDR3 is TGCAGCGTTGGGGTACAGACTAATGAAAAACTGTTTTTT. This codes for CSVGVQTNEKLFF.

The chain links TRBV6-5 to TRBJ2-3, with 7 bases matching TRBD2. There are 13 residues in the CDR3. Per the germline V gene, CDR1 is MNHEY and CDR2 is SVGAGI. V shed 10 bases and J 5 bases; nucleotides not matched to a gene: 9. Here the CDR3 DNA reads TGTGCCACTCAACCAGGGAGGGGAGATACGCAGTATTTT. It specifies CATQPGRGDTQYF.

V and J are TRBV10-1 and TRBJ2-1, with 11 positions matching TRBD1. This CDR3 has 14 amino acids. Germline V gene data show CDR1 as WNHNN and CDR2 as SYGVQD (reference sequence). J was trimmed by 6 bases and V by 6 bases; bases with no gene match: 4. Here the CDR3 reads CASSEGQGVNEQFF. DNA of the CDR3: TGCGCCAGCAGCGAGGGACAGGGGGTCAATGAGCAGTTCTTC.

The rearrangement joins TRBV2 to TRBJ2-1, with TRBD2 as a possible D gene (5 bases). CDR3 length: 12 residues. Between the trimmed V and J ends, which lost 11 bases and 4 bases, there was a span of 12 bases. The germline V gene encodes CDR1 SNHLY and CDR2 FYNNEI. DNA for the CDR3: TGTGCCGGGAGAGGAGGATACAATGAGCAGTTCTTC. Its protein product is CAGRGGYNEQFF.

This chain links TRBV6-5 with TRBJ2-1, with D perhaps TRBD2 (6 bases). Germline assignment: CDR1 MNHEY and CDR2 SVGAGI. V was cut by 6 bases and J by 9 bases, with 18 bases left in between. The CDR3 has 14 residues. CDR3 DNA: TGTGCCAGCAGGCAAGCTGGAGGGCCGGGTGAGCAGTTCTTC. It encodes CASRQAGGPGEQFF.

The chain couples TRBV19 to TRBJ2-7; 7 bases map to TRBD1. This CDR3 is built from 13 residues. CDR1 and CDR2 (germline): LNHDA, SQIVND (reference sequence). The junction had 8 bases not matched to a gene; V was cut back by 7 bases and J by 5 bases. CDR3 loop: CASTSQGQHEQYF. In DNA form, the CDR3 reads TGTGCCAGTACTTCACAGGGGCAACACGAGCAGTACTTC.

This clone was counted only a few times. The chain recombines TRBV7-6 with TRBJ2-7, with 11 nucleotides matching TRBD1. Germline trimming cut 1 base from V and 7 bases from J; bases unmatched to any gene: 3. Germline assignment: CDR1 SGHVS and CDR2 FNYEAQ. The CDR3 is 14 amino acids. The CDR3 sequence is CASSLEGTGGEQYF. CDR3 DNA sequence: TGTGCCAGCAGCTTAGAAGGGACAGGGGGAGAGCAGTACTTC. Using reference TRBV7-6 and TRBJ2-7 for the parts outside the CDR3, the full variable domain is GAGVSQSPRYKVTKRGQDVALRCDPISGHVSLYWYRQALGQGPEFLTYFNYEAQQDKSGLPNDRFSAERPEGSISTLTIQRTEQRDSAMYRCASSLEGTGGEQYFGPGTRLTVT.

The rearrangement links TRBV30 to TRBJ1-3; D gene unclear. The V end lost 4 bases, the J end lost 2 bases, and 9 bases lay between the germline ends. Germline V gives CDR1 GTSNPN, CDR2 SVGIG (reference sequence). CDR3 size: 13 residues. The CDR3 nucleotides read TGTGCCTGGACTCAGAACCCTGGAAACACCATATATTTT. Residues: CAWTQNPGNTIYF.

The chain joins TRBV4-2 to TRBJ2-7; 9 bases agree with TRBD2. Unmatched junction bases numbered 11, after V lost 5 bases and J lost 0 bases. CDR3 length: 17 amino acids. In germline, CDR1 is LGHNA, CDR2 YNFKEQ. The CDR3 here is CASSWEPLAGDSYEQYF. CDR3 coding DNA: TGTGCCAGCAGCTGGGAACCACTAGCGGGTGACTCCTACGAGCAGTACTTC.

The chain joins TRBV7-8 to TRBJ2-1, with TRBD1 identical over 7 bases. The length of the CDR3 is 15 residues. The V gene's germline CDR1 is SGHVS and CDR2 FQNEAQ. V shed 5 bases, J shed 2 bases, and the junction held 6 bases outside the gene matches. The CDR3 sequence: CASSKRQGAYNEQFF. The CDR3 DNA reads TGTGCCAGCAGCAAAAGACAGGGAGCCTACAATGAGCAGTTCTTC.